The 32 T cell receptor beta chains below all came from one sample that was sequenced in a study of T-cell reconstitution after alpha-beta-depleted transplantation in children. A library of TCRbeta sequences, prepared with unique molecular identifiers, was generated. TCRdb used MiXCR to reprocess the PCR reads, holding one entry per CDR3 protein. The sample comprises approximately 390,000 distinct CDR3 sequences, around 9.9% of which are singletons, and 4.5% to 7% rests with the top ten. Sequenced material: PBMCs from the stem cell graft donor, taken from the stem cell graft. The receptors come from a human donor who donated a stem cell graft to a child with acute myeloid leukemia.

This clonotype was seen ten or more times. The rearrangement links TRBV12-3 or TRBV12-4 to TRBJ1-1; D remains ambiguous. The CDR3 runs 14 residues. V was clipped by 3 bases and J by 1 base, with 9 bases between them. DNA of the CDR3: TGTGCCAGCAGTTTGAGGCGGCAGAACACTGAAGCTTTCTTT. It yields the protein CASSLRRQNTEAFF.

This clonotype was seen only a few times. The rearrangement joins TRBV19 to TRBJ2-1; 7 bases are shared with TRBD2. J lost 0 bases, V lost 7 bases, and 6 bases had no gene match. The CDR3 contains 15 residues. Germline CDR1 and CDR2: LNHDA and SQIVND (reference sequence). The CDR3 DNA reads TGTGCCAGTATCCAGCGGGACGGCTCCTACAATGAGCAGTTCTTC. Its translation is CASIQRDGSYNEQFF.

The V gene is TRBV10-3, the J gene TRBJ1-6; D uncertain. Trimming left V 10 bases short and J 0 bases short, with 13 bases between. The CDR3 is made up of 15 amino acids. Germline loops: CDR1 ENHRY, CDR2 SYGVKD. CDR3 nucleotides: TGTGCCACGGACCCGGGGAGCTCCTATAATTCACCCCTCCACTTT. Residues: CATDPGSSYNSPLHF.

The chain has TRBV24-1 and TRBJ2-3; D possibly corresponds to TRBD1 (5 bases). The CDR3 has 13 amino acids. Germline V gene data show CDR1 as KGHDR and CDR2 as SFDVKD. With 0 bases removed from V and 11 bases from J, the gap between germline ends came to 11 bases. The CDR3 nucleotides read TGTGCCACCAGTGATTTGGCAGGGCCAAGGCAGTATTTT. Translation: CATSDLAGPRQYF.

This clonotype appeared many times. This chain connects TRBV5-1 to TRBJ2-7; D ambiguous. Trimming pared 7 bases from V and 0 bases from J, leaving 17 bases between. Germline V CDR1 and CDR2: SGHRS, YFSETQ. The CDR3 is 15 amino acids. CDR3 DNA sequence: TGCGCCAGCGGGCCAACCCCCCAAAGCTCCTACGAGCAGTACTTC. Translated, it gives CASGPTPQSSYEQYF.

This clonotype was recorded a few times. This chain uses TRBV12-3 or TRBV12-4 with TRBJ2-7; TRBD2 matches at 7 bases. Losses at the gene ends were 8 bases for V and 7 bases for J; bases not matched to a gene: 14. This CDR3 contains 14 residues. CDR3 nucleotides: TGTGCCAGCTCGAAAAGACTAGCCCTAGTTGAGCAGTACTTC. Translation gives CASSKRLALVEQYF.

The table lists this clonotype with many counts. The V and J genes are TRBV5-1 and TRBJ1-2; possibly TRBD1 for D (5 bases). This CDR3 is built from 13 residues. V lost 2 bases to trimming and J lost 4 bases, with 9 bases between them. Germline CDR1 and CDR2: SGHRS and YFSETQ. The CDR3: CASSFDSSYGYTF. In nucleotides, the CDR3 is TGCGCCAGCAGCTTCGACAGTAGCTATGGCTACACCTTC.

This clonotype was seen repeatedly, ten times or more. The rearrangement uses TRBV10-1 and TRBJ2-3, with a possible D match to TRBD2 (6 bases). Germline-derived CDR1 and CDR2 are WNHNN and SYGVQD (reference sequence). V lost 0 bases and J 6 bases, leaving 13 bases between the germline ends. The CDR3 consists of 15 residues. CDR3 sequence: CASSESVTGRDTQYF. The CDR3 DNA reads TGCGCCAGCAGTGAGTCGGTCACGGGGAGGGATACGCAGTATTTT.

V usage is TRBV7-2 and J usage is TRBJ2-2; TRBD2 agrees at 7 bases. Per germline, CDR1 SGHTA and CDR2 FQGNSA. The ends lost 0 bases at V and 5 bases at J; junction bases unmatched: 15. The CDR3 length is 19 residues. The CDR3 spells CASSLAPILAIGRTGELFF. DNA for the CDR3: TGTGCCAGCAGCTTAGCTCCCATATTGGCTATCGGGAGGACCGGGGAGCTGTTTTTT.

This clonotype was detected ten times or more. The chain recombines TRBV10-3 with TRBJ2-1, with 11 bases that match TRBD2. The germline V gene encodes CDR1 ENHRY and CDR2 SYGVKD. The CDR3 is 14 residues long. After removal of 6 bases from V and 4 bases from J, the junction contained 2 bases not matched to a gene. The CDR3 sequence: CAIRGLAEYNEQFF. In DNA form, the CDR3 reads TGTGCCATCAGGGGACTAGCGGAATACAATGAGCAGTTCTTC.

There are many counts of this clonotype. This sequence joins TRBV21-1 and TRBJ2-7. TRBV21-1 represents a pseudogene. CDR3 size: 11 residues. The CDR3 coding sequence is TGTGCCAGCACCCAATCCCTCGAGCAGTACTTC. It translates to CASTQSLEQYF.

The J gene is TRBJ1-1, the V gene TRBV6-1; D gene unclear. V shed 2 bases and J shed 2 bases, with 9 bases lying between them. The germline CDR1 and CDR2 sequences are MNHNS and SASEGT. This CDR3 comprises 14 residues. The CDR3 reads CASSELRGNTEAFF. Written as DNA, the CDR3 is TGTGCCAGCAGTGAATTGCGGGGAAACACTGAAGCTTTCTTT.

This chain uses TRBV29-1 with TRBJ2-5; 14 bases are shared with TRBD2. The germline gives CDR1 SQVTM, CDR2 ANQGSEA. V trimming: 4 bases; J trimming: 4 bases; junction bases outside the gene matches: 5. The CDR3 is 15 amino acids. The chain's CDR3 is CSVGRGTSGGETQYF. CDR3 nucleotide sequence: TGCAGCGTTGGACGAGGGACTAGCGGGGGAGAGACCCAGTACTTC.

A few counts support this clonotype. The genes are TRBV20-1 and TRBJ2-5; TRBD2 matches 15 bases. The CDR3 is 16 residues long. From germline, CDR1 is DFQATT and CDR2 SNEGSKA (reference sequence). The V gene end was trimmed by 3 bases and the J gene end by 4 bases; junction bases not matched to a gene: 6. CDR3 DNA sequence: TGCAGTGCTAGGCTGGGACTAGCGGGAGGTCGAGAGACCCAGTACTTC. Translating gives CSARLGLAGGRETQYF.

V gene TRBV6-2 or TRBV6-3 combines with J gene TRBJ2-7, with D tentatively TRBD1 (7 bases). Germline V gene sequence: CDR1 MNHEY, CDR2 SVGEGT. This CDR3 spans 14 amino acids. The V gene lost 5 bases and the J gene lost 3 bases, with 14 bases spanning the gap. In DNA, the CDR3 is TGTGCCAGCAGTAGTCGCCAGGGGGGCTACGAGCAGTACTTC. Protein product: CASSSRQGGYEQYF.

In this sample, this clonotype turned up a few times. This chain connects TRBV7-9 to TRBJ1-4; 7 positions match TRBD1. The CDR3 sequence is 14 residues long. With 5 bases clipped from V and 6 bases from J, the junction kept 6 bases outside the gene matches. Germline V gives CDR1 SEHNR, CDR2 FQNEAQ (reference sequence). This CDR3 is CASSPPGGHEKLFF. The CDR3 DNA sequence: TGTGCCAGCAGCCCCCCAGGGGGACATGAAAAACTGTTTTTT. The full variable domain, its missing parts supplied by reference TRBV7-9 and TRBJ1-4, is DTGVSQNPRHKITKRGQNVTFRCDPISEHNRLYWYRQTLGQGPEFLTYFQNEAQLEKSRLLSDRFSAERPKGSFSTLEIQRTEQGDSAMYLCASSPPGGHEKLFFGSGTQLSVL.

This clonotype was observed a handful of times. This CDR3 reads CASSFNRDTQYF. Written as DNA, the CDR3 is TGTGCCAGCAGCTTTAACAGAGATACGCAGTATTTT. The chain has TRBV7-9 and TRBJ2-3; D gene unclear. Trimming took off 3 bases at V and 5 bases at J, with 6 bases between the two ends. Germline assignment: CDR1 SEHNR and CDR2 FQNEAQ (reference sequence). The CDR3 is 12 amino acids.

This clonotype showed up just a few times. The V gene is TRBV10-3, the J gene TRBJ1-1, with TRBD1 matching 7 bases. This CDR3 is 14 amino acids long. The V gene's germline CDR1 is ENHRY and CDR2 SYGVKD. J was trimmed by 1 base and V by 4 bases; bases with no gene match: 3. CDR3 DNA sequence: TGTGCCATCAGTGGACAGGGAAGGAACACTGAAGCTTTCTTT. This translates into CAISGQGRNTEAFF.

The rearrangement joins TRBV4-3 to TRBJ2-7; D remains unclear. CDR1 LGHNA and CDR2 YSLEER come from the germline V gene. V was shortened by 1 base and J by 6 bases, with 10 bases between the two germline ends. This CDR3 has 13 residues. This CDR3 is CASSQVEGGEQYF. Written as DNA, the CDR3 is TGCGCCAGCAGCCAAGTGGAAGGTGGCGAGCAGTACTTC.

This sequence joins TRBV7-2 and TRBJ2-1; D gene ambiguous. CDR3 length: 12 residues. Germline V gene data show CDR1 as SGHTA and CDR2 as FQGNSA. The V end lost 0 bases, the J end lost 10 bases, and 7 bases lay between the germline ends. CDR3 bases: TGTGCCAGCAGCTTAGCCAGCAGAGAGCAGTTCTTC. It encodes CASSLASREQFF. The whole variable domain, remainder taken from reference TRBV7-2 and TRBJ2-1, is GAGVSQSPSNKVTEKGKDVELRCDPISGHTALYWYRQSLGQGLEFLIYFQGNSAPDKSGLPSDRFSAERTGGSVSTLTIQRTQQEDSAVYLCASSLASREQFFGPGTRLTVL.

This clonotype was detected many times. The gene calls are TRBV12-3 or TRBV12-4 and TRBJ1-3; D not resolved. V was cut by 2 bases and J by 4 bases, with 3 bases left in between. This CDR3 has 12 residues. CDR3 sequence reads: CASSLSGNTIYF. As DNA, the CDR3 is TGTGCCAGCAGTTTATCCGGAAACACCATATATTTT.

The V call is TRBV20-1, the J call TRBJ2-3; 8 nucleotides align to TRBD2. CDR1 and CDR2 (germline): DFQATT, SNEGSKA (reference sequence). With V trimmed by 2 bases and J by 3 bases, 7 bases remained unmatched. CDR3 size: 15 residues. The CDR3 region has the DNA TGCAGTGCTAGATTGCGGGAGGTTGGGACAGATACGCAGTATTTT. Protein product: CSARLREVGTDTQYF.

The chain employs TRBV7-9 and TRBJ2-1; 11 nucleotides match TRBD2. V shed 5 bases, J shed 0 bases, and the junction held 3 bases outside the gene matches. This CDR3 region has 16 residues. Per germline, CDR1 SEHNR and CDR2 FQNEAQ (reference sequence). This CDR3 reads CASSPSGGSSYNEQFF. CDR3 DNA: TGTGCCAGCAGCCCTAGCGGGGGGAGCTCCTACAATGAGCAGTTCTTC.

This clonotype was counted only a few times. This chain connects TRBV27 to TRBJ2-5, with D uncertain. Trimming stripped 3 bases from V and 2 bases from J, with 7 bases between. In germline, CDR1 is MNHEY, CDR2 SMNVEV (reference sequence). This CDR3 is built from 13 residues. CDR3 protein: CASSFSTQETQYF. The CDR3 DNA reads TGTGCCAGCAGTTTCTCGACTCAAGAGACCCAGTACTTC.

The V call is TRBV5-1, the J call TRBJ1-2, with D maybe TRBD1 (5 bases). The CDR3 totals 14 residues. Trimming removed 4 bases at V and 3 bases at J, with 13 bases between. Germline lookup yields CDR1 SGHRS and CDR2 YFSETQ. The CDR3 protein is CASSGADRYYGYTF. CDR3 sequence (DNA): TGCGCCAGCAGCGGAGCTGACAGATACTATGGCTACACCTTC.

This clonotype came up a few times. The chain employs TRBV5-1 and TRBJ2-2, with 7 bases matching TRBD1. This CDR3 spans 16 amino acids. After removal of 4 bases from V and 4 bases from J, the junction contained 10 bases not matched to a gene. Germline V gene lookup returns CDR1 SGHRS and CDR2 YFSETQ. The DNA of the CDR3 is TGCGCCAGCAGCGCCGCGACAGGGCGGAGCACCGGGGAGCTGTTTTTT. This codes for CASSAATGRSTGELFF.

This clonotype was seen at least ten times. The rearrangement uses TRBV20-1 and TRBJ1-2; TRBD1 agrees at 7 bases. The germline gives CDR1 DFQATT, CDR2 SNEGSKA (reference sequence). V dropped 2 bases and J dropped 3; count of bases not matched to a gene: 9. The CDR3 is 15 amino acids. As DNA, the CDR3 is TGCAGTGCTAGAAATCCAGACAGGGCTGACTATGGCTACACCTTC. Protein sequence: CSARNPDRADYGYTF.

This clonotype showed up just a few times. The V and J genes are TRBV6-1 and TRBJ2-7; tentative D call: TRBD1 (7 bases). This CDR3 comprises 15 residues. Germline CDR1 reads MNHNS; CDR2 reads SASEGT. Between the trimmed V and J ends, which lost 7 bases and 3 bases, there was a span of 19 bases. CDR3 nucleotide sequence: TGTGCCAGCAAAGGCGCGGGGACAGCTTACTACGAGCAGTACTTC. It translates to CASKGAGTAYYEQYF.

This sequence joins TRBV5-4 and TRBJ2-3, with 7 bases matching TRBD1. The CDR3 runs 15 residues. Trimming cost V 6 bases and J 4 bases; bases outside gene matches: 11. Germline-derived CDR1 and CDR2 are SGHNT and YYREEE (reference sequence). As DNA, the CDR3 is TGTGCCAGCAACTTAGCTGAACAGGGGCCAGATACGCAGTATTTT. This encodes CASNLAEQGPDTQYF.

This clonotype was counted a few times. The CDR3 is CASSFREVNTEAFF. The CDR3 DNA reads as TGTGCCAGCAGTTTCAGGGAAGTGAACACTGAAGCTTTCTTT. The chain is built from TRBV12-3 or TRBV12-4 and TRBJ1-1; D might be TRBD1 (5 bases). This CDR3 has 14 residues. With 3 bases removed from V and 0 bases from J, the gap between germline ends came to 8 bases.

This chain joins TRBV7-2 and TRBJ1-5; D is ambiguous. V was shortened by 5 bases and J by 10 bases, with 15 bases between the two germline ends. This CDR3 spans 13 amino acids. Looked up from germline, CDR1 is SGHTA and CDR2 is FQGNSA. CDR3 bases: TGTGCCAGCAGCGCCTCCCAGCGAGGACCCCAGCATTTT. This translates into CASSASQRGPQHF.

This clonotype occurred a few times. The chain is built from TRBV7-9 and TRBJ2-2; 7 bases map to TRBD2. This CDR3 contains 14 residues. Germline V CDR1 and CDR2: SEHNR, FQNEAQ (reference sequence). V trimming: 5 bases; J trimming: 0 bases; junction bases outside the gene matches: 0. The CDR3 sequence is CASSGGANTGELFF. In DNA form, the CDR3 reads TGTGCCAGCAGCGGGGGGGCGAACACCGGGGAGCTGTTTTTT. The complete variable domain, with remaining parts taken from reference TRBV7-9 and TRBJ2-2, reads DTGVSQNPRHKITKRGQNVTFRCDPISEHNRLYWYRQTLGQGPEFLTYFQNEAQLEKSRLLSDRFSAERPKGSFSTLEIQRTEQGDSAMYLCASSGGANTGELFFGEGSRLTVL.